A single sample is the source of the 12 T cell receptor beta chains below, sequenced in a study of blood T cell repertoires in COVID-19. The method was immunoSEQ multiplex PCR; TCRdb's version includes in-frame clones alone and lacks a portion of them. Altogether roughly 380,000 clones are present, more than 65% being singletons, with the ten largest covering 1.1%. The specimen sequenced was peripheral blood. The receptors shown here come from a human donor with acute or convalescent COVID-19. The donor label of this sample is uncertain.

V usage is TRBV5-1 and J usage is TRBJ2-1; possible D gene TRBD1, 6 bases. Deletions cut 4 bases from V and 14 bases from J, with 13 bases between. Germline V gives CDR1 SGHRS, CDR2 YFSETQ. The CDR3 contains 11 residues. Here the CDR3 DNA reads TGCGCCAGCAGCCTACAGGGTTTGGAGTTCTTC. Translating it yields CASSLQGLEFF.

V and J are TRBV5-1 and TRBJ2-5; TRBD2 agrees at 10 bases. The germline V gene has CDR1 SGHRS and CDR2 YFSETQ. CDR3 size: 14 residues. The V gene end was trimmed by 3 bases and the J gene end by 5 bases; junction bases not matched to a gene: 4. CDR3 nucleotides: TGCGCCAGCAGCTGGACTAGCGGTCGGGAGACCCAGTACTTC. Translated: CASSWTSGRETQYF.

The rearrangement joins TRBV5-8 to TRBJ1-3; TRBD1 aligns across 7 bases. Per germline, CDR1 SGHTS and CDR2 YDEGEE. CDR3 length equals 16 residues. With V trimmed by 4 bases and J by 0 bases, 7 bases remained unmatched. The CDR3 protein is CASSTGQALSGNTIYF. DNA for the CDR3: TGTGCCAGCAGCACAGGACAGGCCCTCTCTGGAAACACCATATATTTT.

J is TRBJ2-3 and V is TRBV9; 11 bases fit TRBD2. The V segment lost 0 bases and the J segment 8 bases; nucleotides outside the gene matches: 5. CDR1 is SGDLS and CDR2 is YYNGEE in the germline V gene. The CDR3 consists of 15 residues. The DNA of the CDR3 is TGTGCCAGCAGCGTAGTTAGCGGGGGGGTTGGTACGCAGTATTTT. Its protein product is CASSVVSGGVGTQYF.

The V and J genes are TRBV18 and TRBJ2-1; D gene uncertain. The V end lost 0 bases, the J end lost 6 bases, and 6 bases lay between the germline ends. The CDR3 totals 13 residues. CDR1 is KGHSH, CDR2 LQKENI, per germline. The CDR3 loop is CASSPPELNEQFF. CDR3 in DNA: TGTGCCAGCTCACCACCAGAGCTCAATGAGCAGTTCTTC. The full variable domain, in which reference TRBV18 and TRBJ2-1 provide the parts outside the CDR3, is NAGVMQNPRHLVRRRGQEARLRCSPMKGHSHVYWYRQLPEEGLKFMVYLQKENIIDESGMPKERFSAEFPKEGPSILRIQQVVRGDSAAYFCASSPPELNEQFFGPGTRLTVL.

A single count supports this clone. This chain links TRBV5-6 with TRBJ2-2; weak D call: TRBD2 (6 bases). The CDR3 length is 16 residues. The V end lost 3 bases, the J end lost 3 bases, and 15 bases lay between the germline ends. Germline V gene lookup returns CDR1 SGHDT and CDR2 YYEEEE. The CDR3 is CASSWGDLPDTGELFF. The CDR3, as DNA: TGTGCCAGCAGCTGGGGGGACTTGCCGGACACCGGGGAGCTGTTTTTT.

The V call is TRBV6-1, the J call TRBJ2-3, with TRBD1 identical over 7 bases. J was trimmed by 2 bases and V by 2 bases; bases with no gene match: 13. The germline V gene has CDR1 MNHNS and CDR2 SASEGT. This CDR3 is 18 amino acids long. CDR3 bases: TGTGCCAGCAGTGAATATTTGATGCGGACAGGCACCACAGATACGCAGTATTTT. This sequence encodes CASSEYLMRTGTTDTQYF.

In this sample, this clone turned up once. J is TRBJ2-2 and V is TRBV14; 7 bases are shared with TRBD1. The V gene end was trimmed by 6 bases and the J gene end by 4 bases; junction bases not matched to a gene: 8. Germline loops: CDR1 SGHDN, CDR2 FVKESK. The CDR3 sequence is 15 residues long. As DNA, the CDR3 is TGTGCCAGCAGGGAAGGGGGCGCCGGCACCGGGGAGCTGTTTTTT. Translated, it gives CASREGGAGTGELFF.

The chain has TRBV25-1 and TRBJ1-4; 10 bases fit TRBD1. Germline V gene lookup returns CDR1 MGHDK and CDR2 SYGVNS. The ends lost 3 bases at V and 2 bases at J; junction bases unmatched: 6. This CDR3 comprises 17 residues. The CDR3 reads CASSDEDRGGTNEKLFF. For the CDR3, the DNA is TGTGCCAGCAGTGATGAGGACAGGGGGGGGACTAATGAAAAACTGTTTTTT.

This rearrangement joins TRBV4-2 to TRBJ2-7, with D tentatively TRBD2 (5 bases). The germline CDR1 and CDR2 sequences are LGHNA and YNFKEQ. Deletions cut 3 bases from V and 3 bases from J, with 9 bases between. The length of the CDR3 is 13 residues. CDR3 sequence reads: CASSHPGSYEQYF. The CDR3 coding sequence is TGTGCCAGCAGCCACCCGGGGAGCTACGAGCAGTACTTC.

The chain has TRBV24-1 and TRBJ2-2; the match to TRBD2 covers 7 bases. This CDR3 has 15 amino acids. Losses at the gene ends were 12 bases for V and 4 bases for J; bases not matched to a gene: 13. Germline assignment: CDR1 KGHDR and CDR2 SFDVKD. The CDR3 reads CAAGPRTRGTGELFF. CDR3 in DNA: TGTGCCGCCGGCCCCCGGACTAGAGGCACCGGGGAGCTGTTTTTT.

The V gene is TRBV18, the J gene TRBJ2-1; tentatively, D is TRBD2 (6 bases). This CDR3 has 18 residues. Germline V gene sequence: CDR1 KGHSH, CDR2 LQKENI. V was pared by 2 bases and J by 7 bases, with 24 bases between. The CDR3 loop reads CASSPRLGRGLYFNEQFF. The CDR3 coding sequence is TGTGCCAGCTCACCAAGGCTGGGGCGGGGCCTGTACTTTAATGAGCAGTTCTTC. Full variable domain (rest looked up from reference TRBV18 and TRBJ2-1): NAGVMQNPRHLVRRRGQEARLRCSPMKGHSHVYWYRQLPEEGLKFMVYLQKENIIDESGMPKERFSAEFPKEGPSILRIQQVVRGDSAAYFCASSPRLGRGLYFNEQFFGPGTRLTVL.